This TCR beta chain comes out of a study of human T cells and chemical hapten exposure. The time point is: patch test 1, 2 weeks after DPC sensitization. Treatment described: therapeutic diphenylcyclopropenone sensitization with weekly scalp DPC. Blood draws came before every patch-test application. TCRdb recomputed calls from the RACE reads with MiXCR, one row per CDR3 protein. The sample records under 130,000 distinct CDR3 sequences, about 11% being singletons. The CDR3 is 14 amino acids. Trimming cost V 7 bases and J 6 bases; bases outside gene matches: 6. Germline V gene sequence: CDR1 LNHDA, CDR2 SQIVND (reference sequence).

This clonotype was sampled from a woman aged 40-49 years with alopecia areata. Some clones in this sample may be carry-over from other donors' samples. The chain links TRBV19 to TRBJ2-3, with 11 bases lining up with TRBD2. Material: whole blood, obtained in connection with sensitization to the hapten diphenylcyclopropenone (DPC). DNA for the CDR3: TGTGCCAGTATGGCTAGCGGGGGGCCGGATACGCAGTATTTT. Translating gives CASMASGGPDTQYF.